What follows describes a single TCR beta chain. The antigen remains undetermined. The sample is drawn from a study of T cell repertoires in cytomegalovirus infection. Turning to the study itself: It can be stated that public TCR beta signatures indicated CMV infection as well as a matching HLA type. Whole-study findings and limits: HLA-C-restricted CMV-specific TCR beta clonotypes prevailed in the ex vivo response. There were carriers of CMV plus the relevant HLA, and cumulative public TCR beta family frequency identified them.

TCRdb re-analysed the reads in MiXCR, keeping a single row per CDR3 protein. The sample contains around 530,000 distinct CDR3 sequences, less than 30% of which appear only once. J gave up 0 bases and V 5 bases, and 7 bases lay outside the gene matches. This CDR3 comprises 16 residues. Looked up from germline, CDR1 is SGHTA and CDR2 is FQGNSA. Sample: PBMCs. This TCR came from a human donor in good health (CMV status not recorded). Some clones in this sample may be carry-over from other donors' samples. V and J are TRBV7-2 and TRBJ1-3, with 7 bases identical to TRBD1. The CDR3 is CASSEGQFFSGNTIYF. As DNA, the CDR3 is TGTGCCAGCAGCGAGGGACAGTTTTTCTCTGGAAACACCATATATTTT.